Sequencing of this T cell receptor beta chain was carried out in a study of T cell repertoires in cytomegalovirus infection. Across the study: It was the public TCR beta signatures that indicated both CMV infection and matching HLA type. Study-wide points: Summed public TCR beta family frequency identified CMV carriers bearing the relevant HLA. HLA-C-restricted TCR beta clonotypes specific for CMV led the ex vivo response.

This clonotype was counted between two and nine times. The antigen is not known. Germline CDR1 and CDR2: ENHRY and SYGVKD. This CDR3 has 14 amino acids. Trimming cost V 7 bases and J 5 bases, with 16 bases left between them. TCRdb reanalysed the reads using MiXCR and keeps one entry per CDR3 protein. Counted here are tens of thousands of distinct CDR3 sequences, 25% to 40% occurring once; the ten biggest clones make up around 70%. This sequence was found in a human donor in good health (CMV status not recorded). Some clones in this sample may be carry-over from other donors' samples. Sequences were obtained from PBMCs, sequenced either directly or after in vitro stimulation (not recorded which). The rearrangement uses TRBV10-3 and TRBJ2-3; D may be TRBD2 (7 bases). CDR3 DNA sequence: TGTGCCATCACTAAGGGGGGGGTGCAAGATACGCAGTATTTT. Translation: CAITKGGVQDTQYF.